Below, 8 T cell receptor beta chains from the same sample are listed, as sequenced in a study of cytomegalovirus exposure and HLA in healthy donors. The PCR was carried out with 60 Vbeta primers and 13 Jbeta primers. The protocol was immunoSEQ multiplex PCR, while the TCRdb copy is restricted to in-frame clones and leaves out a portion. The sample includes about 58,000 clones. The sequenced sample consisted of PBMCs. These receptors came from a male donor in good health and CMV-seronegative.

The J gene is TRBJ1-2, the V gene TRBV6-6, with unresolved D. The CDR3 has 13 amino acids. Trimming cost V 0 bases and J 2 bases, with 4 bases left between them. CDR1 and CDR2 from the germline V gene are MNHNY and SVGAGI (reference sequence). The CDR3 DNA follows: TGTGCCAGCAGTTACTCCGGGAACTATGGCTACACCTTC. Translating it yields CASSYSGNYGYTF.

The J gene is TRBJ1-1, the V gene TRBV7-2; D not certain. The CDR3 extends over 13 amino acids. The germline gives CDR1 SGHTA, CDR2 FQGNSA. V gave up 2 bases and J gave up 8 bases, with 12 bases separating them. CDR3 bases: TGTGCCAGCAGCTTATCTAGGCATTCCGAAGCTTTCTTT. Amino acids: CASSLSRHSEAFF. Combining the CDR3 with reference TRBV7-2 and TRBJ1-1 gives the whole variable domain GAGVSQSPSNKVTEKGKDVELRCDPISGHTALYWYRQSLGQGLEFLIYFQGNSAPDKSGLPSDRFSAERTGGSVSTLTIQRTQQEDSAVYLCASSLSRHSEAFFGQGTRLTVV.

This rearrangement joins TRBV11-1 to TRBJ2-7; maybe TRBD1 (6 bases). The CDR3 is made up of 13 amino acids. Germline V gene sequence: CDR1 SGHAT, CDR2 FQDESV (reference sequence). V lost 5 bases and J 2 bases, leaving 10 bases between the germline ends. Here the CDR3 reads CASSLTGTYEQYF. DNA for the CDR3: TGTGCCAGCAGCCTGACAGGTACCTACGAGCAGTACTTC.

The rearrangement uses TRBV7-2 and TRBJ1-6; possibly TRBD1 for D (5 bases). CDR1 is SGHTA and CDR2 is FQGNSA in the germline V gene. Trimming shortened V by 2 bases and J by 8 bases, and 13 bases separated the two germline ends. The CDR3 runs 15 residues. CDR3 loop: CASSLQSGNDSPLHF. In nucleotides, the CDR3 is TGTGCCAGCAGCTTACAATCAGGGAACGATTCACCCCTCCACTTT.

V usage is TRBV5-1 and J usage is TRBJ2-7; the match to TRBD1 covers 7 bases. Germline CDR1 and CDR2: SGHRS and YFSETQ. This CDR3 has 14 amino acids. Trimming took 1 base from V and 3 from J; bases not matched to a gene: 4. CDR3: CASSLRAGGYEQYF. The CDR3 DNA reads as TGCGCCAGCAGCTTGAGGGCAGGGGGCTACGAGCAGTACTTC. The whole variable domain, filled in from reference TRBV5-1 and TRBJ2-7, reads KAGVTQTPRYLIKTRGQQVTLSCSPISGHRSVSWYQQTPGQGLQFLFEYFSETQRNKGNFPGRFSGRQFSNSRSEMNVSTLELGDSALYLCASSLRAGGYEQYFGPGTRLTVT.

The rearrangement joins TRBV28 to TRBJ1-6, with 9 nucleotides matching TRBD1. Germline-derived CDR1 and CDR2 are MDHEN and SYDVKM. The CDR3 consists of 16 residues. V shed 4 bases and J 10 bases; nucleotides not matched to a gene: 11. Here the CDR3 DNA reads TGTGCCAGCAGTTCTCATCCGGGACAGGGCGCCTCACCCCTCCACTTT. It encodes CASSSHPGQGASPLHF. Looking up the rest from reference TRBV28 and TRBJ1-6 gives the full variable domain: DVKVTQSSRYLVKRTGEKVFLECVQDMDHENMFWYRQDPGLGLRLIYFSYDVKMKEKGDIPEGYSVSREKKERFSLILESASTNQTSMYLCASSSHPGQGASPLHFGNGTRLTVT.

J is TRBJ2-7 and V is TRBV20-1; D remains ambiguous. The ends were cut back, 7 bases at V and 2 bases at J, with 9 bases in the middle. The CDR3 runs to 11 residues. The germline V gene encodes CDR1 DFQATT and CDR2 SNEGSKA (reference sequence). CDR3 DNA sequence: TGCAGTGGCGCAAGCGCCTACGAGCAGTACTTC. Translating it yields CSGASAYEQYF.

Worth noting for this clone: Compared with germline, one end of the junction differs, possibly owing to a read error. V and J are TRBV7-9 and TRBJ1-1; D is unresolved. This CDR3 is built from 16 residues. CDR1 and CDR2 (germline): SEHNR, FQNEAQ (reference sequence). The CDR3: CASSLRGQYMNTEDFF. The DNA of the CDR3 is TGTGCCAGCAGCTTGCGCGGGCAGTATATGAACACTGAAGATTTCTTT.